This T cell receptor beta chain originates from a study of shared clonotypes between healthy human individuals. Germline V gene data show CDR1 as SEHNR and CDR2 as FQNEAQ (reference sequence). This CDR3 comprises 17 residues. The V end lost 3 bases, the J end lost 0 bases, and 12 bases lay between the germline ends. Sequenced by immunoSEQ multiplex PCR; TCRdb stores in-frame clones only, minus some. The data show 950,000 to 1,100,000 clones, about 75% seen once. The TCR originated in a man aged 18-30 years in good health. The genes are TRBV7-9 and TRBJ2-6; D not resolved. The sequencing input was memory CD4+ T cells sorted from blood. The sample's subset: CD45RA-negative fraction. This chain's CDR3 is CASSLGRIGSGANVLTF. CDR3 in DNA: TGTGCCAGCAGCTTGGGCCGGATTGGCTCTGGGGCCAACGTCCTGACTTTC. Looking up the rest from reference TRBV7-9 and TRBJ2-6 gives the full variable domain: DTGVSQNPRHKITKRGQNVTFRCDPISEHNRLYWYRQTLGQGPEFLTYFQNEAQLEKSRLLSDRFSAERPKGSFSTLEIQRTEQGDSAMYLCASSLGRIGSGANVLTFGAGSRLTVL.